One sample yielded the 10 T cell receptor beta chains listed below, sequenced in a study of spatial heterogeneity in lung cancer. MiXCR, applied by TCRdb to the 5' RACE reads, yields one record per CDR3 protein. The table includes 20,000 to 30,000 distinct CDR3 sequences, 8.5% to 10% detected once. Time point noted: blood at routine non-recurrence follow-up after resection. The starting material was PBMCs, obtained at follow-up. Receptors originate from a male donor with early-stage non-small cell lung cancer.

In this sample, this clonotype turned up many times. The chain carries TRBV29-1 and TRBJ2-3, with 13 bases matching TRBD2. CDR3 size: 15 residues. With V trimmed by 0 bases and J by 3 bases, 0 bases remained unmatched. In germline, CDR1 is SQVTM, CDR2 ANQGSEA. The CDR3 region has the DNA TGCAGCGTTGAAGAACTAGCGGGGGGGACAGATACGCAGTATTTT. Its protein product is CSVEELAGGTDTQYF.

This clonotype was recorded once. V and J are TRBV11-2 and TRBJ2-4; possibly TRBD2 for D (6 bases). The CDR3 extends over 15 amino acids. Germline V lookup: CDR1 SGHAT, CDR2 FQNNGV. Trimming pared 5 bases from V and 5 bases from J, leaving 16 bases between. For the CDR3, the DNA is TGTGCCAGCAGCGGGACTCGCCGGGGCCAAAACATTCAGTACTTC. As protein: CASSGTRRGQNIQYF.

The rearrangement links TRBV5-1 to TRBJ2-7, with D perhaps assigned TRBD1 or TRBD2 (6 bases each). The germline V gene encodes CDR1 SGHRS and CDR2 YFSETQ. V lost 4 bases, J lost 0 bases, and 14 bases lay in between. The CDR3 contains 15 residues. CDR3 protein: CASSAGQTSSYEQYF. CDR3 nucleotide sequence: TGCGCCAGCAGCGCGGGACAAACGAGCTCCTACGAGCAGTACTTC.

This clonotype was counted ten times or more. V usage is TRBV28 and J usage is TRBJ1-1; no clear D. The CDR3 spans 15 residues. Trimming removed 2 bases from V and 7 bases from J, with 17 bases in between. Germline-derived CDR1 and CDR2 are MDHEN and SYDVKM. CDR3 region: CASSLPPGGRVEAFF. CDR3 bases: TGTGCCAGCAGTTTACCCCCGGGAGGTAGGGTTGAAGCTTTCTTT.

This clonotype was found a few times. This chain uses TRBV11-2 with TRBJ2-7; a weak D match, TRBD1 (6 bases). Deletions cut 2 bases from V and 6 bases from J, with 14 bases between. The CDR3 runs to 14 residues. Germline V lookup: CDR1 SGHAT, CDR2 FQNNGV. The CDR3 bases are TGTGCCAGCAGCTTAAACAGGGAAGGGAGCGAGCAGTACTTC. This translates into CASSLNREGSEQYF. Together with reference TRBV11-2 and TRBJ2-7, the CDR3 gives the full variable domain: EAGVAQSPRYKIIEKRQSVAFWCNPISGHATLYWYQQILGQGPKLLIQFQNNGVVDDSQLPKDRFSAERLKGVDSTLKIQPAKLEDSAVYLCASSLNREGSEQYFGPGTRLTVT.

The chain recombines TRBV24-1 with TRBJ2-3; D is ambiguous. CDR3 length: 15 residues. Germline V CDR1 and CDR2: KGHDR, SFDVKD. Deletions cut 5 bases from V and 1 base from J, with 12 bases between. In DNA form, the CDR3 reads TGTGCCACCAGTGTTCCTAACCTGGGCACAGATACGCAGTATTTT. This sequence encodes CATSVPNLGTDTQYF.

This clonotype was seen many times. This chain connects TRBV7-9 to TRBJ2-5, with 8 positions matching TRBD1. The junction had 3 bases not matched to a gene; V was cut back by 4 bases and J by 2 bases. The CDR3 contains 14 residues. Germline values: CDR1 SEHNR, CDR2 FQNEAQ (reference sequence). The CDR3 nucleotides are TGTGCCAGCAGCTCAGGGGGCTGGCAAGAGACCCAGTACTTC. Translation: CASSSGGWQETQYF.

This clonotype has a count of ten or more. The rearrangement uses TRBV28 and TRBJ2-7, with 7 bases lining up with TRBD1. The trim removed 6 bases at V and 5 bases at J, leaving 13 bases unmatched. This CDR3 spans 15 amino acids. Germline V gives CDR1 MDHEN, CDR2 SYDVKM. The CDR3 spells CASSWGLADRDEQYF. CDR3 coding DNA: TGTGCCAGCAGCTGGGGGCTAGCCGACAGGGACGAGCAGTACTTC.

The sample holds a few counts of this clonotype. V usage is TRBV21-1 and J usage is TRBJ2-7; the table gives TRBD1 as D, unverified against the DNA. TRBV21-1 is described as a pseudogene. This CDR3 spans 14 amino acids. As DNA, the CDR3 is TGTGCCAGCAACCTAGGGGTACTGAGCTACGAGCAGTACTTC. Its translation is CASNLGVLSYEQYF.

Ten or more counts support this clonotype. The chain couples TRBV6-2 or TRBV6-3 to TRBJ2-7, with D possibly matching TRBD2 (5 bases). Trimming cost V 6 bases and J 5 bases, with 11 bases left between them. The CDR3 runs to 12 residues. The germline gives CDR1 MNHEY, CDR2 SVGEGT. The CDR3 loop is CASSRDSDEQYF. The CDR3 nucleotides read TGTGCCAGCAGCCGGGATTCTGACGAGCAGTACTTC.